The 24 T cell receptor beta chains in this list originate from one sample, sequenced in a study of cytomegalovirus exposure and HLA in healthy donors. The method was immunoSEQ multiplex PCR; TCRdb's version includes in-frame clones alone and lacks a portion of them. The sample includes a few hundred thousand clones, roughly 89% of them seen just once. Material for sequencing was PBMCs. The receptors here all came from a woman between 18 and 29 years old in good health and CMV-seronegative.

About this clone: The same CDR3 can be traced to other DNA sequences in this sample. This chain joins TRBV2 and TRBJ2-7, with D perhaps TRBD1 (5 bases). With 6 bases removed from V and 2 bases from J, the gap between germline ends came to 5 bases. The germline V gene has CDR1 SNHLY and CDR2 FYNNEI. CDR3 length equals 11 residues. The CDR3 bases are TGTGCCAGCAGACAGGCCTACGAGCAGTACTTC. This gives the protein CASRQAYEQYF.

The chain links TRBV28 to TRBJ1-1; 8 nucleotides line up with TRBD1. The V gene end was trimmed by 4 bases and the J gene end by 2 bases; junction bases not matched to a gene: 9. This CDR3 has 16 residues. Germline-derived CDR1 and CDR2 are MDHEN and SYDVKM. The CDR3 DNA follows: TGTGCCAGCAGTTCCCCTAACGGACAGGGAAACACTGAAGCTTTCTTT. As protein: CASSSPNGQGNTEAFF.

The chain's CDR3 is CASSLASQQETQYF. CDR3 in DNA: TGTGCCAGCAGCTTAGCGTCGCAGCAAGAGACCCAGTACTTC. This chain links TRBV11-2 with TRBJ2-5; D is undetermined. With 1 base removed from V and 2 bases from J, the gap between germline ends came to 8 bases. This CDR3 spans 14 amino acids. Germline CDR1 SGHAT, CDR2 FQNNGV.

CDR3 loop: CASSLFQAQPQHF. CDR3 bases: TGTGCCAGCAGTTTATTCCAGGCACAGCCCCAGCATTTT. The V and J genes are TRBV27 and TRBJ1-5; no reliable D call. Germline CDR1 and CDR2: MNHEY and SMNVEV (reference sequence). The CDR3 length is 13 residues. The V end lost 1 base, the J end lost 7 bases, and 8 bases lay between the germline ends.

The chain has TRBV27 and TRBJ1-2; no clear D. Trimming left V 4 bases short and J 0 bases short, with 15 bases between. The germline V gene encodes CDR1 MNHEY and CDR2 SMNVEV (reference sequence). This CDR3 region has 16 residues. CDR3 in amino acids: CASSYTHSRSNYGYTF. The CDR3 coding sequence is TGTGCCAGCAGTTACACCCACAGCCGATCTAACTATGGCTACACCTTC.

J is TRBJ2-5 and V is TRBV27; the match to TRBD1 covers 7 bases. The CDR3 length is 13 residues. Germline CDR1 MNHEY, CDR2 SMNVEV (reference sequence). Unmatched junction bases numbered 4, after V lost 5 bases and J lost 4 bases. For the CDR3, the DNA is TGTGCCAGCAGTGGTGACAGGGCAGAGACCCAGTACTTC. Its translation is CASSGDRAETQYF.

This chain joins TRBV21-1 and TRBJ1-1; the table's D gene call, TRBD1, was not cross checked with the DNA. TRBV21-1 is shown as a pseudogene. The CDR3 is made up of 16 amino acids. This CDR3 is CASSRGQATENTEAFF. CDR3 bases: TGTGCCAGCAGCAGAGGACAGGCAACAGAGAACACTGAAGCTTTCTTT.

This chain links TRBV13 with TRBJ1-1, with TRBD1 identical over 7 bases. Germline V gene data show CDR1 as PRHDT and CDR2 as FYEKMQ (reference sequence). J gave up 4 bases and V 5 bases, and 4 bases lay outside the gene matches. The CDR3 runs to 13 residues. This CDR3 is CASSLGTATEAFF. The CDR3 nucleotides are TGTGCCAGCAGCCTCGGGACAGCCACTGAAGCTTTCTTT.

In this sample, this clone turned up once. The rearrangement uses TRBV28 and TRBJ1-3; no reliable D call. Germline V gives CDR1 MDHEN, CDR2 SYDVKM. Trimming left V 3 bases short and J 3 bases short, with 9 bases between. This CDR3 is built from 14 residues. CDR3 DNA sequence: TGTGCCAGCAGTTTTGAGAGTTTTGGAAACACCATATATTTT. Translation gives CASSFESFGNTIYF.

This clone was seen a few times. The chain combines TRBV4-1 with TRBJ1-6; perhaps TRBD1 as D (5 bases). The CDR3 extends over 15 amino acids. Trimming took off 0 bases at V and 11 bases at J, with 14 bases between the two ends. The germline V gene encodes CDR1 MGHRA and CDR2 YSYEKL. CDR3 coding DNA: TGCGCCAGCAGCCAAGATCCCCCGGGGGGGGCACCCCTCCACTTT. This translates into CASSQDPPGGAPLHF.

The CDR3 DNA reads TGTGCCAGCGGTAGTGCCGGGGAGCTGTTTTTT. The encoded protein is CASGSAGELFF. The rearrangement uses TRBV25-1 and TRBJ2-2; D not resolved. Trimming stripped 8 bases from V and 6 bases from J, with 7 bases between. CDR3 length: 11 amino acids. Germline values: CDR1 MGHDK, CDR2 SYGVNS.

The rearrangement links TRBV15 to TRBJ2-5; 7 bases map to TRBD1. In germline, CDR1 is LNHNV, CDR2 YYDKDF (reference sequence). This CDR3 has 18 residues. The junction had 15 bases not matched to a gene; V was cut back by 0 bases and J by 5 bases. CDR3 amino acids: CATSRDIARGLSTETQYF. In DNA, the CDR3 is TGTGCCACCAGCAGAGATATTGCGAGGGGGCTCAGTACGGAGACCCAGTACTTC.

This clone showed up just a few times. V is TRBV10-2 and J is TRBJ2-3; weak D call: TRBD2 (6 bases). Germline CDR1 reads WSHSY; CDR2 reads SAAADI. The V and J ends lost 6 bases and 7 bases respectively, with 11 bases between them. This CDR3 spans 12 amino acids. The CDR3 nucleotides read TGCGCCAGCAGCGACGGACTAAATACGCAGTATTTT. Translating it yields CASSDGLNTQYF.

The chain links TRBV2 to TRBJ1-2; 11 nucleotides line up with TRBD1. The CDR3 is made up of 16 amino acids. V lost 4 bases, J lost 7 bases, and 11 bases stayed unmatched. Germline CDR1 and CDR2: SNHLY and FYNNEI. Here the CDR3 reads CASSGGTGGTVSGYTF. CDR3 in DNA: TGTGCCAGCAGTGGGGGGACAGGGGGGACTGTTAGTGGCTACACCTTC.

The CDR3 nucleotides read TGTGCCAGCAGGCCCCATATCGGGACAGGGACCGCAGATACGCAGTATTTT. It specifies CASRPHIGTGTADTQYF. The J gene is TRBJ2-3, the V gene TRBV28; TRBD1 matches 9 bases. The CDR3 totals 17 residues. Trimming at V came to 6 bases and at J to 4 bases, leaving 14 bases not matched to a gene. The V gene's germline CDR1 is MDHEN and CDR2 SYDVKM.

This sequence joins TRBV10-3 and TRBJ1-2, with 9 bases matching TRBD1. Germline V gene sequence: CDR1 ENHRY, CDR2 SYGVKD. The CDR3 extends over 15 amino acids. Trimming at V came to 4 bases and at J to 7 bases, leaving 10 bases not matched to a gene. CDR3: CAISVPGQGIGGYTF. DNA of the CDR3: TGTGCCATCAGTGTTCCGGGACAGGGAATTGGTGGCTACACCTTC.

The gene calls are TRBV18 and TRBJ1-2, with TRBD1 as a possible D gene (5 bases). The length of the CDR3 is 12 residues. Trimming took off 3 bases at V and 7 bases at J, with 9 bases between the two ends. Germline V lookup: CDR1 KGHSH, CDR2 LQKENI. CDR3 loop: CASSPAGGGYTF. As DNA, the CDR3 is TGTGCCAGCTCACCGGCCGGGGGTGGCTACACCTTC.

The chain couples TRBV7-6 to TRBJ1-4; 7 bases fit TRBD1. CDR3 length equals 15 residues. Looked up from germline, CDR1 is SGHVS and CDR2 is FNYEAQ. The V gene end was trimmed by 1 base and the J gene end by 6 bases; junction bases not matched to a gene: 5. The CDR3 DNA is TGTGCCAGCAGCTTAGTGAAAACAGGGGATGAAAAACTGTTTTTT. Protein: CASSLVKTGDEKLFF.

The chain uses TRBV7-9 and TRBJ1-2; 7 bases match TRBD1. V shed 1 base, J shed 8 bases, and the junction held 4 bases outside the gene matches. Germline CDR1 SEHNR, CDR2 FQNEAQ (reference sequence). The CDR3 is 13 residues long. As DNA, the CDR3 is TGTGCCAGCAGCTTAGAGTACAGGGGAGGCTACACCTTC. Its translation is CASSLEYRGGYTF.

The chain uses TRBV6-5 and TRBJ1-1; weak D call: TRBD1 (5 bases). V lost 8 bases and J lost 1, with 17 bases in between. The CDR3 spans 15 residues. From germline, CDR1 is MNHEY and CDR2 SVGAGI. For the CDR3, the DNA is TGTGCCAGCCGACGGCCACAGGCGAAGAACACTGAAGCTTTCTTT. This codes for CASRRPQAKNTEAFF.

Notes on this clone: Other nucleotide sequences from this sample produce the same CDR3. This chain links TRBV27 with TRBJ2-7, with 7 bases that match TRBD2. Germline V lookup: CDR1 MNHEY, CDR2 SMNVEV (reference sequence). V shed 2 bases and J 2 bases; nucleotides not matched to a gene: 3. CDR3 size: 14 residues. The CDR3 loop is CASSLAGTTYEQYF. In nucleotides, the CDR3 is TGTGCCAGCAGTTTAGCCGGGACTACCTACGAGCAGTACTTC.

V is TRBV7-9 and J is TRBJ2-1; 9 bases match TRBD2. Trimming removed 4 bases from V and 4 bases from J; junction bases left unmatched: 2. The length of the CDR3 is 14 residues. Germline V CDR1 and CDR2: SEHNR, FQNEAQ (reference sequence). Here the CDR3 reads CASSSSGRYNEQFF. CDR3 in DNA: TGTGCCAGCAGCTCCAGCGGGAGGTACAATGAGCAGTTCTTC.

This chain joins TRBV7-6 and TRBJ2-7; D call uncertain. The V gene's germline CDR1 is SGHVS and CDR2 FNYEAQ. Trimming took off 2 bases at V and 5 bases at J, with 19 bases between the two ends. The CDR3 consists of 16 residues. CDR3 loop: CASSLSAVATSDEQYF. The CDR3, as DNA: TGTGCCAGCAGCTTATCGGCGGTCGCGACGTCCGACGAGCAGTACTTC.

The table lists this clone with a count of one. This sequence joins TRBV10-3 and TRBJ1-1; 11 nucleotides align to TRBD1. Germline V gene data show CDR1 as ENHRY and CDR2 as SYGVKD. J was trimmed by 7 bases and V by 2 bases; bases with no gene match: 6. CDR3 size: 15 residues. In DNA, the CDR3 is TGTGCCATCAGTGAGGGACAGGGGGCGTCTGGTGAAGCTTTCTTT. It specifies CAISEGQGASGEAFF.